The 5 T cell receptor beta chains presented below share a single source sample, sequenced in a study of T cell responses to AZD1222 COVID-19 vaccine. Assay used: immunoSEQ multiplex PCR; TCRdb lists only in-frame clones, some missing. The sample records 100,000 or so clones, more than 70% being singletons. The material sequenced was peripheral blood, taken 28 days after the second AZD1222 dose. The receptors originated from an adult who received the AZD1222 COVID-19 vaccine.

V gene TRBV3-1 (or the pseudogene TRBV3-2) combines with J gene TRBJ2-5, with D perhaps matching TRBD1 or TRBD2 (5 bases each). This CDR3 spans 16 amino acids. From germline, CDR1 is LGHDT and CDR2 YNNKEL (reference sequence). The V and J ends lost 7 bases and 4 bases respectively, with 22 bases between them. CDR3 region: CASTTTGTFGGETQYF. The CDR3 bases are TGTGCCAGCACGACCACCGGGACCTTCGGTGGAGAGACCCAGTACTTC.

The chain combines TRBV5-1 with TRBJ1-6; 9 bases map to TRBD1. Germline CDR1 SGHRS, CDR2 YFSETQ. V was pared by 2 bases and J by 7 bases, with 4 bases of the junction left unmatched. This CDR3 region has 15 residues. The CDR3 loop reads CASSLGTGRNSPLHF. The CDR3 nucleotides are TGCGCCAGCAGCTTAGGGACAGGGCGGAATTCACCCCTCCACTTT.

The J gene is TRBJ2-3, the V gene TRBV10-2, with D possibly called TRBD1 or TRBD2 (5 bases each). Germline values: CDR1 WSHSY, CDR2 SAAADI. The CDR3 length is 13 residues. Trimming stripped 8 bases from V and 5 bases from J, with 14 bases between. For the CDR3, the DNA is TGCGCCAGCGAGGGACCGCTCGAAGATACGCAGTATTTT. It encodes CASEGPLEDTQYF.

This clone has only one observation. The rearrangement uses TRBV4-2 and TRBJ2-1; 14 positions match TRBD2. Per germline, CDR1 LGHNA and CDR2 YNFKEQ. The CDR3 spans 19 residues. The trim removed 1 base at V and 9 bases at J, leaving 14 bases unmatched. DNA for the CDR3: TGTGCCAGCAGCCAAGTCGCCCCGGGACTAGCGGGAGAAGTGGGTGAGCAGTTCTTC. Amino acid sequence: CASSQVAPGLAGEVGEQFF.

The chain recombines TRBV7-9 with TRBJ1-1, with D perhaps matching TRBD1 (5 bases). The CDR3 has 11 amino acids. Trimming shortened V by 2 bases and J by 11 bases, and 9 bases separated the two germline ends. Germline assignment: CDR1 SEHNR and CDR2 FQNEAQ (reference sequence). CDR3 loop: CASSLSGIAFF. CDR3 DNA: TGTGCCAGCAGCTTATCAGGGATTGCTTTCTTT.